Listed below are T cell receptor beta chains from one sample, sequenced in a study of cytomegalovirus exposure and HLA in healthy donors. Profiling relied on immunoSEQ multiplex PCR, and the TCRdb table lists in-frame clones only, not all of them. The table includes roughly 100,000 clones, about 16% detected once. The sequencing input was PBMCs. These TCRs come from a female donor in good health and CMV-seronegative. The CDR3 runs from the conserved cysteine through the conserved F or W. The D gene is left open where the match is weak. Expanded clones get a size class; other rows say once, few or many, or leave the size out.

j_call,clone_size,d_call,v_call,cdr3_aa,cdr3_nt
TRBJ2-6,-,-,TRBV6-1,CASSNLESGANVLTF,TGTGCCAGCAGTAATTTGGAGTCTGGGGCCAACGTCCTGACTTTC
TRBJ2-3,-,TRBD2,TRBV19,CASSIQRGGTDTQYF,TGTGCCAGTAGTATCCAACGGGGAGGGACAGATACGCAGTATTTT
TRBJ1-5,-,TRBD1,TRBV7-2,CASSADRVQPQHF,TGTGCCAGCAGCGCGGACAGGGTTCAGCCCCAGCATTTT
TRBJ2-5,few,TRBD2,TRBV5-4,CASSSGTSGGFLETQYF,TGTGCCAGCAGTTCCGGGACTAGCGGGGGATTTCTGGAGACCCAGTACTTC
TRBJ1-2,few,-,TRBV30,CACLRGYGYTF,TGTGCCTGCCTTCGGGGCTATGGCTACACCTTC
TRBJ2-1,-,TRBD2,TRBV6-4,CASSALLVTSGSYDEQFF,TGTGCCAGCAGTGCACTCCTCGTGACTAGCGGGAGTTACGATGAGCAGTTCTTC
TRBJ2-5,few,-,TRBV4-1,CASSQDGRGETQYF,TGCGCCAGCAGCCAAGATGGGCGGGGAGAGACCCAGTACTTC
TRBJ2-1,-,-,TRBV7-3,CASSLTTSTGEQFF,TGTGCCAGCAGCTTAACCACTAGCACTGGTGAGCAGTTCTTC
TRBJ1-2,-,-,TRBV19,CASSDTGEIYGYTF,TGTGCCAGTAGCGATACAGGAGAGATCTATGGCTACACCTTC
TRBJ1-5,-,-,TRBV30,CAWSAYPSSQPQHF,TGTGCCTGGAGTGCTTACCCTAGCAGTCAGCCCCAGCATTTC
TRBJ2-5,-,-,TRBV28,CASSFSRGAQETQYF,TGTGCCAGCAGTTTTTCCAGGGGGGCCCAAGAGACCCAGTACTTC
TRBJ1-3,-,-,TRBV4-2,CASSQRTLDRGNTIYF,TGTGCCAGCAGCCAAAGGACACTCGACAGGGGAAACACCATATATTTT
TRBJ2-7,-,TRBD2,TRBV5-1,CASSRTSGSFEQYF,TGCGCCAGCAGTAGGACTAGCGGGAGTTTCGAGCAGTACTTC
TRBJ2-1,-,-,TRBV10-2,CASRGYATSSYNEQFF,TGCGCCAGCAGAGGATACGCCACTAGTTCCTACAATGAGCAGTTCTTC
TRBJ2-1,-,TRBD2,TRBV7-9,CASSPKLWEGLYNEQFF,TGTGCCAGCAGCCCAAAGTTGTGGGAGGGCCTCTACAATGAGCAGTTCTTC
TRBJ1-4,-,TRBD1,TRBV19,CASSRTGSPATNEKLFF,TGTGCCAGTAGCAGGACAGGGAGTCCTGCAACTAATGAAAAACTGTTTTTT
TRBJ2-5,few,-,TRBV18,CASSPVGQETQYF,TGTGCCAGCTCACCAGTCGGCCAAGAGACCCAGTACTTC
TRBJ2-7,-,-,TRBV6-5,CASSTVTGPKEQYF,TGTGCCAGCAGTACGGTGACAGGCCCCAAGGAGCAGTACTTC
TRBJ1-1,few,-,TRBV7-9,CASSFSSIANTEAFF,TGTGCCAGCAGCTTTTCGAGTATAGCGAACACTGAAGCTTTCTTT
TRBJ1-1,-,TRBD1,TRBV2,CASSEAPTGGTEAFF,TGTGCCAGCAGTGAAGCTCCAACAGGGGGCACTGAAGCTTTCTTT
TRBJ2-1,few,-,TRBV7-9,CASSLSAGEQFF,TGTGCCAGCAGCTTATCTGCGGGTGAGCAGTTCTTC
TRBJ1-5,few,TRBD1,TRBV5-6,CASRRQGVGLGNQPQHF,TGTGCCAGCAGGCGACAGGGAGTAGGTTTGGGCAATCAGCCCCAGCATTTT
TRBJ1-5,few,-,TRBV6-1,CASSEIAGQPQHF,TGTGCCAGCAGTGAAATTGCAGGACAGCCCCAGCATTTT
TRBJ2-7,few,-,TRBV10-3,CAISVQGSYEQYF,TGTGCCATCAGTGTCCAGGGGAGCTACGAGCAGTACTTC
TRBJ2-2,few,-,TRBV12-5,CASGWSGQANTGELFF,TGTGCTAGTGGTTGGTCGGGACAAGCGAACACCGGGGAGCTGTTTTTT
TRBJ1-4,few,-,TRBV7-2,CASSLGTREKLFF,TGTGCCAGCAGCTTAGGGACTCGAGAAAAACTGTTTTTT